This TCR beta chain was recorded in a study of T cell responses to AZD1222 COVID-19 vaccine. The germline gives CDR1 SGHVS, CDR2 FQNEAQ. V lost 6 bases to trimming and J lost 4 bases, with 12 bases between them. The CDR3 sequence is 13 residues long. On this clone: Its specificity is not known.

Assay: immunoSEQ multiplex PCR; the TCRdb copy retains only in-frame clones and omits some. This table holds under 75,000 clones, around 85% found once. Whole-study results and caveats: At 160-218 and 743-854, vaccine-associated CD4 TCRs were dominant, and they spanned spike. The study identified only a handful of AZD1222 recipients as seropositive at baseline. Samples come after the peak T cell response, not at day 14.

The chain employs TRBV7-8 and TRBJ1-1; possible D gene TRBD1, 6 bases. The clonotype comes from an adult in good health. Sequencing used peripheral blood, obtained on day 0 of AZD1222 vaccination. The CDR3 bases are TGTGCCAGCAGTACCGGAGGGGGCACTGAAGCTTTCTTT. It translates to CASSTGGGTEAFF.